These 32 T cell receptor beta chains were all obtained from the same sample, sequenced in a study of shared clonotypes between healthy human individuals. Here immunoSEQ multiplex PCR was the method, and the copy in TCRdb shows in-frame clones only, minus some. This table has some 1.4 million clones, over 95% appearing once. Sequenced: naive CD4+ T cells sorted from blood. Subset meaning: CD45RA+ positively selected. These receptors all come from a man aged 25 to 40 in good health.

The chain joins TRBV6-5 to TRBJ2-7, with no clear D. Per germline, CDR1 MNHEY and CDR2 SVGAGI. The germline V and J ends were trimmed by 8 bases and 0 bases, with 14 bases remaining between them. CDR3 length: 14 residues. For the CDR3, the DNA is TGTGCCAGCTCGAAGGCCGTACCCTCCTACGAGCAGTACTTC. Translation: CASSKAVPSYEQYF.

The J gene is TRBJ1-3, the V gene TRBV2, with 10 bases that match TRBD1. Trimming removed 4 bases from V and 0 bases from J; junction bases left unmatched: 3. Germline CDR1 SNHLY, CDR2 FYNNEI. The CDR3 contains 16 residues. For the CDR3, the DNA is TGTGCCAGCAGTGGACAGGGGGCTTTCTCTGGAAACACCATATATTTT. Translating it yields CASSGQGAFSGNTIYF.

The chain has TRBV5-6 and TRBJ2-1, with 12 nucleotides matching TRBD2. The junction had 9 bases not matched to a gene; V was cut back by 2 bases and J by 15 bases. CDR1 and CDR2 from the germline V gene are SGHDT and YYEEEE. The CDR3 is made up of 14 amino acids. CDR3 loop: CASSFGLAGGHGFF. The CDR3 DNA follows: TGTGCCAGCAGCTTCGGGCTAGCGGGAGGGCACGGGTTCTTC.

V gene TRBV4-3 combines with J gene TRBJ1-3, with 10 bases fitting TRBD1. V shed 4 bases and J 9 bases; nucleotides not matched to a gene: 9. Germline-derived CDR1 and CDR2 are LGHNA and YSLEER. This CDR3 region has 15 residues. The CDR3 DNA reads TGCGCCAGCAGCCCGCGGGACAGGGGTTCGAGCACCATATATTTT. It codes for CASSPRDRGSSTIYF.

A note on this clone: Distinct nucleotide sequences in the sample also encode this CDR3. The rearrangement uses TRBV9 and TRBJ2-1; D ambiguous. The germline gives CDR1 SGDLS, CDR2 YYNGEE. V lost 0 bases to trimming and J lost 6 bases, with 7 bases between them. CDR3 length: 13 residues. CDR3 residues: CASSVGVTNEQFF. The CDR3 DNA sequence: TGTGCCAGCAGCGTAGGGGTAACCAATGAGCAGTTCTTC.

This chain joins TRBV11-2 and TRBJ2-1; D gene ambiguous. CDR3 length: 14 residues. Germline CDR1 reads SGHAT; CDR2 reads FQNNGV. V was pared by 1 base and J by 3 bases, with 7 bases between. The CDR3 reads CASSLVSVYNEQFF. CDR3 nucleotide sequence: TGTGCCAGCAGCTTAGTAAGCGTCTACAATGAGCAGTTCTTC.

The V call is TRBV10-3, the J call TRBJ2-7, with 9 positions matching TRBD1. J lost 2 bases, V lost 6 bases, and 8 bases had no gene match. The CDR3 covers 15 residues. The germline CDR1 and CDR2 sequences are ENHRY and SYGVKD. The CDR3 loop reads CAISSRDRDTYEQYF. Here the CDR3 DNA reads TGTGCCATCAGCAGCCGGGACAGGGATACCTACGAGCAGTACTTC.

The rearrangement joins TRBV11-2 to TRBJ2-7; D is uncertain. Between the trimmed V and J ends, which lost 0 bases and 2 bases, there was a span of 5 bases. This CDR3 has 13 amino acids. CDR1 and CDR2 (germline): SGHAT, FQNNGV. The DNA of the CDR3 is TGTGCCAGCAGCTTAGATATTACCTACGAGCAGTACTTC. Encoded protein: CASSLDITYEQYF.

The V call is TRBV4-3, the J call TRBJ1-4; 7 nucleotides line up with TRBD1. J was trimmed by 8 bases and V by 0 bases; bases with no gene match: 3. The CDR3 spans 14 residues. Germline V CDR1 and CDR2: LGHNA, YSLEER. CDR3 protein: CASSQEQGGEKLFF. CDR3 nucleotides: TGCGCCAGCAGCCAAGAGCAGGGGGGGGAAAAACTGTTTTTT.

The gene calls are TRBV29-1 and TRBJ2-7, with D possibly matching TRBD2 (6 bases). V lost 6 bases to trimming and J lost 1 base, with 16 bases between them. Germline lookup yields CDR1 SQVTM and CDR2 ANQGSEA. The CDR3 is made up of 14 amino acids. In DNA, the CDR3 is TGCAGCGTGGGGGGTAAAAAGGGATCCTACGAGCAGTACTTC. It translates to CSVGGKKGSYEQYF.

V is TRBV7-6 and J is TRBJ2-1; D ambiguous. Germline loops: CDR1 SGHVS, CDR2 FNYEAQ. Trimming removed 2 bases from V and 5 bases from J, with 7 bases in between. The CDR3 consists of 13 residues. The CDR3 region has the DNA TGTGCCAGCAGCTTATTTCCTAACAATGAGCAGTTCTTC. Translation: CASSLFPNNEQFF.

The rearrangement joins TRBV5-1 to TRBJ2-5, with D perhaps TRBD2 (6 bases). CDR3 size: 16 residues. Germline CDR1 reads SGHRS; CDR2 reads YFSETQ. The ends were cut back, 0 bases at V and 5 bases at J, with 17 bases in the middle. CDR3 loop: CASSLVRIGTGETQYF. DNA for the CDR3: TGCGCCAGCAGCTTGGTCAGGATCGGGACTGGGGAGACCCAGTACTTC.

The rearrangement joins TRBV9 to TRBJ2-3; weak D call: TRBD2 (6 bases). Looked up from germline, CDR1 is SGDLS and CDR2 is YYNGEE. Trimming shortened V by 4 bases and J by 4 bases, and 16 bases separated the two germline ends. The CDR3 spans 15 residues. CDR3 region: CASSLSGLPPDTQYF. The DNA for the CDR3 is TGTGCCAGCAGCCTATCGGGACTCCCGCCAGATACGCAGTATTTT.

This sequence joins TRBV6-1 and TRBJ2-4; possibly TRBD1 or TRBD2 for D (7 bases each). The ends were cut back, 1 base at V and 1 base at J, with 14 bases in the middle. Germline-derived CDR1 and CDR2 are MNHNS and SASEGT. The CDR3 loop spans 17 amino acids. The CDR3: CASSEVGGGSAKNIQYF. CDR3 bases: TGTGCCAGCAGTGAAGTGGGAGGGGGCTCGGCCAAAAACATTCAGTACTTC.

CDR3 in DNA: TGTGCCAGCAGTTTATTCGGGGCCGTTGGCACCGGGGAGCTGTTTTTT. This codes for CASSLFGAVGTGELFF. The chain couples TRBV27 to TRBJ2-2; either TRBD1 or TRBD2 may supply D (5 bases each). Germline V CDR1 and CDR2: MNHEY, SMNVEV (reference sequence). V was shortened by 1 base and J by 4 bases, with 13 bases between the two germline ends. This CDR3 is built from 16 residues.

The chain links TRBV20-1 to TRBJ1-1, with D possibly TRBD1 on 6 matching bases. Trimming stripped 7 bases from V and 3 bases from J, with 9 bases between. Germline CDR1 reads DFQATT; CDR2 reads SNEGSKA (reference sequence). This CDR3 spans 11 amino acids. For the CDR3, the DNA is TGCAGTGAACAGGGATACACTGAAGCTTTCTTT. It specifies CSEQGYTEAFF.

The rearrangement uses TRBV9 and TRBJ2-1; 13 nucleotides line up with TRBD2. After removal of 4 bases from V and 6 bases from J, the junction contained 16 bases not matched to a gene. CDR1 is SGDLS, CDR2 YYNGEE, per germline. The CDR3 runs to 19 residues. The chain's CDR3 is CASSLSAKPGTSGTNEQFF. CDR3 DNA: TGTGCCAGCAGCCTGTCCGCAAAGCCGGGGACTAGCGGGACCAATGAGCAGTTCTTC.

In nucleotides, the CDR3 is TGCAGCGCCGTCGGGGGTAAGAACACTGAAGCTTTCTTT. Encoded protein: CSAVGGKNTEAFF. The V and J genes are TRBV29-1 and TRBJ1-1, with D perhaps TRBD1 (5 bases). Germline assignment: CDR1 SQVTM and CDR2 ANQGSEA. Between the trimmed V and J ends, which lost 7 bases and 1 base, there was a span of 13 bases. The CDR3 covers 13 residues.

The V and J genes are TRBV7-9 and TRBJ2-7; 14 positions agree with TRBD2. The CDR3 is 17 residues long. V trimming: 5 bases; J trimming: 0 bases; junction bases outside the gene matches: 6. Per germline, CDR1 SEHNR and CDR2 FQNEAQ (reference sequence). The CDR3 sequence is CASSLGLAGESSYEQYF. DNA for the CDR3: TGTGCCAGCAGCCTGGGACTAGCGGGAGAGAGCTCCTACGAGCAGTACTTC.

The rearrangement joins TRBV30 to TRBJ1-5; tentatively, D is TRBD1 (6 bases). Germline CDR1 is GTSNPN and CDR2 is SVGIG (reference sequence). Trimming took 0 bases from V and 5 from J, leaving 8 bases between them. The CDR3 contains 13 residues. The chain's CDR3 is CAWSVGGHQPQHF. The CDR3 coding sequence is TGTGCCTGGAGTGTGGGGGGGCATCAGCCCCAGCATTTT.

The rearrangement joins TRBV5-1 to TRBJ2-3; tentative D call: TRBD2 (5 bases). The CDR3 runs to 17 residues. Germline CDR1 SGHRS, CDR2 YFSETQ. Trimming removed 0 bases at V and 0 bases at J, with 14 bases between. DNA for the CDR3: TGCGCCAGCAGCTTGGCCTCTCTGGCGGGTAGCACAGATACGCAGTATTTT. Its protein product is CASSLASLAGSTDTQYF. Full variable domain (remainder filled in from reference TRBV5-1 and TRBJ2-3): KAGVTQTPRYLIKTRGQQVTLSCSPISGHRSVSWYQQTPGQGLQFLFEYFSETQRNKGNFPGRFSGRQFSNSRSEMNVSTLELGDSALYLCASSLASLAGSTDTQYFGPGTRLTVL.

The chain links TRBV7-2 to TRBJ2-1; no definite D call. The CDR3 extends over 15 amino acids. V was clipped by 5 bases and J by 2 bases, with 13 bases between them. CDR1 SGHTA and CDR2 FQGNSA come from the germline V gene. CDR3 region: CASSGKFFTYNEQFF. As DNA, the CDR3 is TGTGCCAGCAGCGGGAAATTTTTCACCTACAATGAGCAGTTCTTC.

The chain links TRBV19 to TRBJ2-3; possibly TRBD2 for D (6 bases). Trimming removed 2 bases at V and 0 bases at J, with 9 bases between. Per germline, CDR1 LNHDA and CDR2 SQIVND (reference sequence). The CDR3 sequence is 15 residues long. CDR3 DNA: TGTGCCAGTAGTATAACTAGCTTTAGCACAGATACGCAGTATTTT. It yields the protein CASSITSFSTDTQYF. Using reference TRBV19 and TRBJ2-3 for the parts outside the CDR3, the full variable domain is DGGITQSPKYLFRKEGQNVTLSCEQNLNHDAMYWYRQDPGQGLRLIYYSQIVNDFQKGDIAEGYSVSREKKESFPLTVTSAQKNPTAFYLCASSITSFSTDTQYFGPGTRLTVL.

A note on this clone: This sample includes further DNA sequences coding for the same CDR3. The chain links TRBV28 to TRBJ1-2; no reliable D call. Per the germline V gene, CDR1 is MDHEN and CDR2 is SYDVKM. V lost 2 bases and J 5 bases, leaving 6 bases between the germline ends. This CDR3 region has 12 residues. The CDR3 reads CASSLTAYGYTF. The CDR3 DNA reads as TGTGCCAGCAGTTTAACAGCTTATGGCTACACCTTC.

This chain joins TRBV11-2 and TRBJ2-5; TRBD1 matches at 9 bases. The V gene end was trimmed by 5 bases and the J gene end by 3 bases; junction bases not matched to a gene: 7. This CDR3 has 15 residues. Germline CDR1 is SGHAT and CDR2 is FQNNGV. CDR3 loop: CASSAGTGKEETQYF. The CDR3 nucleotides read TGTGCCAGCAGCGCTGGGACAGGGAAAGAAGAGACCCAGTACTTC.

The chain links TRBV5-1 to TRBJ2-7; D not resolved. CDR1 is SGHRS and CDR2 is YFSETQ in the germline V gene. V was cut by 0 bases and J by 5 bases, with 12 bases left in between. The CDR3 spans 14 residues. CDR3 nucleotide sequence: TGCGCCAGCAGCTTGGAGGCAGCCCCCGACGAGCAGTACTTC. Its translation: CASSLEAAPDEQYF.

The genes are TRBV6-5 and TRBJ1-5; D unresolved. The CDR3 is made up of 14 amino acids. Trimming took 2 bases from V and 5 from J, leaving 10 bases between them. From germline, CDR1 is MNHEY and CDR2 SVGAGI. CDR3 in amino acids: CASSYRESYQPQHF. The CDR3 DNA is TGTGCCAGCAGTTACAGGGAATCTTATCAGCCCCAGCATTTT.

About this clone: The same CDR3 can be traced to other DNA sequences in this sample. This chain links TRBV5-1 with TRBJ1-5; a weak D match, TRBD1 (5 bases). Trimming pared 0 bases from V and 0 bases from J, leaving 7 bases between. CDR1 is SGHRS and CDR2 is YFSETQ in the germline V gene. The length of the CDR3 is 15 residues. As DNA, the CDR3 is TGCGCCAGCAGCTTGGATGGGGCTAGCAATCAGCCCCAGCATTTT. Protein sequence: CASSLDGASNQPQHF. Complete variable domain (other parts from reference TRBV5-1 and TRBJ1-5): KAGVTQTPRYLIKTRGQQVTLSCSPISGHRSVSWYQQTPGQGLQFLFEYFSETQRNKGNFPGRFSGRQFSNSRSEMNVSTLELGDSALYLCASSLDGASNQPQHFGDGTRLSIL.

The chain carries TRBV5-5 and TRBJ2-7; D possibly uses TRBD1 or TRBD2 (6 bases each). The CDR3 has 15 residues. Between the trimmed V and J ends, which lost 7 bases and 5 bases, there was a span of 22 bases. Germline V gene sequence: CDR1 SGHKS, CDR2 YYEKEE (reference sequence). The CDR3 DNA is TGTGCCAGCGCAATAGGAGGGGGAAGCCTAAACGAGCAGTACTTC. It specifies CASAIGGGSLNEQYF.

V is TRBV28 and J is TRBJ2-2, with 7 bases lining up with TRBD1. The CDR3 extends over 16 amino acids. The trim removed 5 bases at V and 4 bases at J, leaving 10 bases unmatched. CDR1 MDHEN and CDR2 SYDVKM come from the germline V gene. CDR3 DNA sequence: TGTGCCAGCAGTCCGCCGACAGGGACGCGCACCGGGGAGCTGTTTTTT. Encoded protein: CASSPPTGTRTGELFF.

This chain connects TRBV5-1 to TRBJ2-7; 10 nucleotides align to TRBD2. Trimming cost V 1 base and J 4 bases; bases outside gene matches: 11. Germline assignment: CDR1 SGHRS and CDR2 YFSETQ. The CDR3 loop spans 17 amino acids. As DNA, the CDR3 is TGCGCCAGCAGCTTGTGGGGGGATGGACTAGCGGCGTACGAGCAGTACTTC. Translation: CASSLWGDGLAAYEQYF.

This clone occurred once. This rearrangement joins TRBV4-1 to TRBJ2-5; D is unresolved. V gave up 2 bases and J gave up 1 base, with 8 bases separating them. CDR3 length: 14 residues. The V gene's germline CDR1 is MGHRA and CDR2 YSYEKL. CDR3 sequence reads: CASSQIPVQETQYF. DNA of the CDR3: TGCGCCAGCAGCCAAATTCCAGTCCAAGAGACCCAGTACTTC.